This T cell receptor (beta chain) was profiled in a study of T cells after yellow fever vaccination. The study, taken as a whole, reports: Detected again after the booster were most primary-vaccination clones, at 96% CD4 and nearly 90% CD8.

MiXCR, applied by TCRdb to the 5' RACE reads, yields one record per CDR3 protein. The sample comprises about 340,000 distinct CDR3 sequences, around 12% of which are singletons, and roughly 3% rests with the top ten. The ends were cut back, 7 bases at V and 7 bases at J, with 14 bases in the middle. This CDR3 contains 13 residues. A remark on this clonotype: The target antigen is unknown.

The TCR comes from a young man who received the YFV17D yellow fever vaccine. V and J are TRBV12-3 or TRBV12-4 and TRBJ1-5; tentatively, D is TRBD1 (5 bases). The input for sequencing was CD4+ T cells sorted from PBMCs, taken 15 days after the yellow fever booster vaccination. For the CDR3, the DNA is TGTGCCAGCACAGCGGCGGGGCGCCAGCCCCAGCATTTT. As protein: CASTAAGRQPQHF.